Shown below are 10 T cell receptor beta chains from a single sample sequenced in a study of OX40 agonist ivuxolimab in advanced cancers. The repertoire was sequenced with immunoSEQ multiplex PCR; TCRdb's copy has only in-frame clones and lacks some. The data hold 75,000 to 100,000 clones, with roughly 90% observed a single time. The sample was CD4+ or CD8+ T cells sorted from blood, taken in a trial of the OX40 agonist ivuxolimab. The source is an adult with an advanced solid tumor such as melanoma, head and neck, liver or kidney cancer.

The chain carries TRBV18 and TRBJ1-1; 8 bases fit TRBD1. Trimming removed 6 bases from V and 2 bases from J; junction bases left unmatched: 8. Germline V gives CDR1 KGHSH, CDR2 LQKENI. This CDR3 is built from 15 residues. The CDR3: CASSRSGQANTEAFF. DNA for the CDR3: TGTGCCAGCTCCCGGTCGGGACAGGCTAACACTGAAGCTTTCTTT.

The V and J genes are TRBV9 and TRBJ2-1; TRBD1 aligns across 10 bases. The V gene's germline CDR1 is SGDLS and CDR2 YYNGEE. The CDR3 spans 14 residues. V gave up 3 bases and J gave up 9 bases; unmatched junction bases: 6. The CDR3 sequence is CASSEGTGVREQFF. CDR3 DNA: TGTGCCAGCAGCGAGGGGACAGGGGTACGTGAGCAGTTCTTC.

V and J are TRBV7-2 and TRBJ2-3; D gene uncertain. Germline CDR1 and CDR2: SGHTA and FQGNSA. Trimming removed 0 bases at V and 3 bases at J, with 7 bases between. This CDR3 has 14 amino acids. The CDR3 loop reads CASSLAFVTDTQYF. CDR3 in DNA: TGTGCCAGCAGCTTAGCGTTTGTAACAGATACGCAGTATTTT. Filled out from reference TRBV7-2 and TRBJ2-3, the complete variable domain reads GAGVSQSPSNKVTEKGKDVELRCDPISGHTALYWYRQSLGQGLEFLIYFQGNSAPDKSGLPSDRFSAERTGGSVSTLTIQRTQQEDSAVYLCASSLAFVTDTQYFGPGTRLTVL.

The V and J genes are TRBV28 and TRBJ1-1; D gene uncertain. Per germline, CDR1 MDHEN and CDR2 SYDVKM. This CDR3 is 14 amino acids long. The germline V and J ends were trimmed by 2 bases and 6 bases, with 13 bases remaining between them. Here the CDR3 reads CASSLAPGMAEAFF. DNA for the CDR3: TGTGCCAGCAGTTTAGCCCCAGGTATGGCTGAAGCTTTCTTT.

The chain recombines TRBV6-5 with TRBJ2-3; D remains ambiguous. Germline-derived CDR1 and CDR2 are MNHEY and SVGAGI. V was trimmed by 5 bases and J by 4 bases, leaving 4 bases between them. This CDR3 contains 11 residues. The CDR3: CASSVSDTQYF. In DNA, the CDR3 is TGTGCCAGCAGTGTATCAGATACGCAGTATTTT.

V is TRBV7-3 and J is TRBJ2-5, with D possibly TRBD2 on 7 matching bases. CDR3 size: 14 residues. Trimming stripped 5 bases from V and 5 bases from J, with 15 bases between. CDR1 is SGHTA and CDR2 is FQGTGA in the germline V gene. CDR3 residues: CASSARGAGETQYF. The CDR3 DNA follows: TGTGCCAGCAGCGCCCGGGGGGCAGGGGAGACCCAGTACTTC.

This chain uses TRBV6-1 with TRBJ2-5, with 12 bases that match TRBD2. Trimming cost V 2 bases and J 4 bases; bases outside gene matches: 17. Germline V gives CDR1 MNHNS, CDR2 SASEGT. This CDR3 comprises 20 residues. In DNA, the CDR3 is TGTGCCAGCAGTGAAAGGTATCCGCCTAGCGGGAGGGTTCGTGGAGAGACCCAGTACTTC. It codes for CASSERYPPSGRVRGETQYF.

This clone was seen just once. This rearrangement joins TRBV28 to TRBJ2-5, with TRBD2 identical over 9 bases. The length of the CDR3 is 20 residues. The ends lost 2 bases at V and 1 base at J; junction bases unmatched: 17. The germline gives CDR1 MDHEN, CDR2 SYDVKM. CDR3: CASSLPVGGGSGRLQETQYF. The CDR3, as DNA: TGTGCCAGCAGTTTACCGGTCGGCGGGGGGAGCGGGAGGCTCCAAGAGACCCAGTACTTC.

The chain couples TRBV6-1 to TRBJ2-3; perhaps TRBD2 as D (5 bases). The V gene lost 7 bases and the J gene lost 3 bases, with 11 bases spanning the gap. The CDR3 runs to 13 residues. Germline V gives CDR1 MNHNS, CDR2 SASEGT. The CDR3 is CASKLRETDTQYF. The CDR3 bases are TGTGCCAGCAAATTGAGGGAGACAGATACGCAGTATTTT.

The gene calls are TRBV7-2 and TRBJ2-2; 10 nucleotides align to TRBD2. The length of the CDR3 is 15 residues. The germline V gene encodes CDR1 SGHTA and CDR2 FQGNSA. Trimming took 3 bases from V and 7 from J; bases not matched to a gene: 5. The CDR3 loop is CASSFRLAGRGELFF. The CDR3 DNA reads as TGTGCCAGCAGCTTTCGACTAGCGGGCCGCGGGGAGCTGTTTTTT.